Below are 8 T cell receptor beta chains sequenced from a single sample in a study of T cells in localized non-small cell lung cancer. The table came from immunoSEQ multiplex PCR; TCRdb's copy has only in-frame clones and leaves some out. In the table there are roughly 40,000 clones, under 90% of which are singletons. The input for sequencing was peripheral blood mononuclear cells, taken before any cancer treatment. The receptors derive from a male donor older than 55 with stage II lung adenocarcinoma.

V usage is TRBV5-4 and J usage is TRBJ2-1; 7 nucleotides match TRBD1. V trimming: 2 bases; J trimming: 4 bases; junction bases outside the gene matches: 9. The germline V gene has CDR1 SGHNT and CDR2 YYREEE (reference sequence). The CDR3 spans 16 residues. The CDR3 DNA reads as TGTGCCAGCAGCTTACCGGGACAGCAATCTTACAATGAGCAGTTCTTC. The encoded protein is CASSLPGQQSYNEQFF.

V gene TRBV28 combines with J gene TRBJ1-1; 9 bases fit TRBD1. V gave up 7 bases and J gave up 0 bases; unmatched junction bases: 6. Per the germline V gene, CDR1 is MDHEN and CDR2 is SYDVKM. The CDR3 is 15 amino acids. The CDR3 loop reads CASNSQGALNTEAFF. The DNA of the CDR3 is TGTGCCAGCAACTCACAGGGGGCCTTGAACACTGAAGCTTTCTTT.

V and J are TRBV4-1 and TRBJ1-2; D perhaps matches TRBD1 (5 bases). The CDR3 totals 13 residues. The V gene lost 4 bases and the J gene lost 8 bases, with 14 bases spanning the gap. Germline V gene sequence: CDR1 MGHRA, CDR2 YSYEKL. This CDR3 is CASSPAGVGGYTF. CDR3 sequence (DNA): TGCGCCAGCAGCCCTGCGGGGGTGGGCGGCTACACCTTC.

The gene calls are TRBV6-1 and TRBJ2-7, with D possibly TRBD1 on 6 matching bases. The CDR3 is 14 amino acids. With 1 base removed from V and 3 bases from J, the gap between germline ends came to 10 bases. Germline-derived CDR1 and CDR2 are MNHNS and SASEGT. CDR3 DNA sequence: TGTGCCAGCAGTGAAGGACAGGTATACTACGAGCAGTACTTC. It specifies CASSEGQVYYEQYF.

V usage is TRBV27 and J usage is TRBJ2-1, with D tentatively TRBD1 or TRBD2 (5 bases each). V was cut by 7 bases and J by 3 bases, with 10 bases left in between. The CDR3 has 13 residues. CDR1 and CDR2 from the germline V gene are MNHEY and SMNVEV (reference sequence). CDR3 nucleotides: TGTGCCAGCACGAGGGGAGTCTACAATGAGCAGTTCTTC. This encodes CASTRGVYNEQFF.

The chain combines TRBV4-3 with TRBJ1-5; D is unclear. V lost 1 base, J lost 6 bases, and 13 bases lay in between. The CDR3 is made up of 15 amino acids. Germline CDR1 LGHNA, CDR2 YSLEER. The CDR3 is CASSQVYLDGQPQHF. Written as DNA, the CDR3 is TGCGCCAGCAGCCAAGTGTACCTCGATGGTCAGCCCCAGCATTTT.

The chain carries TRBV7-6 and TRBJ2-5; no firm D call. Trimming removed 4 bases at V and 4 bases at J, with 10 bases between. In germline, CDR1 is SGHVS, CDR2 FNYEAQ. This CDR3 has 13 residues. CDR3 in amino acids: CASSSSSGETQYF. The CDR3 DNA sequence: TGTGCCAGCAGCTCCTCGTCTGGAGAGACCCAGTACTTC.

The chain links TRBV28 to TRBJ2-2, with 8 bases that match TRBD1. CDR1 and CDR2 (germline): MDHEN, SYDVKM. Trimming removed 5 bases from V and 1 base from J; junction bases left unmatched: 0. The CDR3 extends over 14 amino acids. The CDR3 coding sequence is TGTGCCAGCAGTGGACAGGGGAACACCGGGGAGCTGTTTTTT. It yields the protein CASSGQGNTGELFF.